The subject of this entry is one T cell receptor beta chain. The CDR3 loop spans 13 amino acids. V lost 4 bases, J lost 2 bases, and 12 bases lay in between. Germline lookup yields CDR1 SQVTM and CDR2 ANQGSEA. How the authors handled the data: Amplification of reference gene primers was used by the study to estimate nucleated cell counts. The table came from immunoSEQ multiplex PCR; TCRdb's copy has only in-frame clones and leaves some out. The V and J calls and the clone size are those of that table, but D and trimming were determined from the DNA. The repertoire holds approximately 22,000 clones, with about 92% as singletons. The data belong to a study of blood T cell repertoires in COVID-19. Study-wide background: The samples span acute and convalescent COVID-19 from the United States, Italy and Spain. PBMCs, B-cell-depleted T cells, or T cells provided the cDNA or gDNA that made up the material.

The chain uses TRBV29-1 and TRBJ2-7; a possible D gene is TRBD2 (6 bases). Material for sequencing was peripheral blood. The TCR sequence derives from a man in his sixties or seventies with active COVID-19. The CDR3 is CSVVGLQTYEQYF. The CDR3, as DNA: TGCAGCGTTGTCGGACTACAGACCTACGAGCAGTACTTC.